The 12 T cell receptor beta chains listed next were all sequenced from one sample in a study of regulatory T cells in long-lasting Graves disease. The TCR beta library used iRepertoire HTBI primers with Arm-PCR amplification of CDR3. TCRdb re-derived calls from the multiplex PCR reads in MiXCR, one entry per CDR3 protein. The table lists some 400,000 distinct CDR3 sequences, about 15% of them singletons. Noted time point: newly diagnosed GD, antithyroid drugs for less than 3 months. PBMC RNA served as the TCR library source. These same records also appear under a second study, on T cells in Graves' hyperthyroidism and ophthalmopathy.

This specimen consisted of peripheral blood mononuclear cells (PBMCs), obtained at new diagnosis, from a patient treated with antithyroid drugs. The receptors shown here come from a woman in her twenties or thirties with Graves disease.

This clonotype appeared many times. This chain joins TRBV6-1 and TRBJ2-3; 15 bases are shared with TRBD2. CDR3 size: 16 residues. CDR1 MNHNS and CDR2 SASEGT come from the germline V gene. Unmatched junction bases numbered 5, after V lost 6 bases and J lost 4 bases. The chain's CDR3 is CASSPGLAGGPDTQYF. The CDR3 region has the DNA TGTGCCAGCAGCCCTGGACTAGCGGGAGGGCCAGATACGCAGTATTTT.

This clonotype was counted a few times. The rearrangement links TRBV4-1 to TRBJ1-5, with a possible D match to TRBD1 (5 bases). V lost 0 bases and J lost 10, with 16 bases in between. Germline CDR1 MGHRA, CDR2 YSYEKL. The CDR3 runs to 15 residues. CDR3 region: CASSQDQAGGGPQHF. CDR3 in DNA: TGCGCCAGCAGCCAAGATCAGGCGGGCGGGGGACCCCAGCATTTT.

This clonotype was seen repeatedly, ten times or more. CDR3 sequence: CASSEARSGNTIYF. For the CDR3, the DNA is TGTGCCAGCAGTGAAGCACGGTCCGGAAACACCATATATTTT. The chain employs TRBV2 and TRBJ1-3; D gene uncertain. The CDR3 loop spans 14 amino acids. V lost 0 bases and J 4 bases, leaving 7 bases between the germline ends. Germline lookup yields CDR1 SNHLY and CDR2 FYNNEI.

This clonotype has just one count. V and J are TRBV2 and TRBJ2-4; no reliable D call. The germline CDR1 and CDR2 sequences are SNHLY and FYNNEI. V lost 7 bases to trimming and J lost 7 bases, with 17 bases between them. The CDR3 runs to 14 residues. CDR3 sequence: CASKVPPLGNIQYF. In DNA, the CDR3 is TGTGCCAGCAAAGTTCCTCCTTTGGGCAACATTCAGTACTTC.

This chain links TRBV6-1 with TRBJ2-5; D tentatively fits TRBD1 or TRBD2 (6 bases each). CDR3 size: 15 residues. Germline CDR1 is MNHNS and CDR2 is SASEGT. The V end was cut by 6 bases, the J end by 5 bases, with 19 bases between. CDR3 amino acids: CASSRSSGAGETQYF. The CDR3 DNA reads as TGTGCCAGCAGCCGATCCTCAGGGGCGGGGGAGACCCAGTACTTC.

The chain couples TRBV28 to TRBJ1-3; a weak D match, TRBD1 (5 bases). Germline V gene data show CDR1 as MDHEN and CDR2 as SYDVKM. V was shortened by 6 bases and J by 8 bases, with 8 bases between the two germline ends. The CDR3 is made up of 11 amino acids. The CDR3 sequence: CASRQVYTIYF. Written as DNA, the CDR3 is TGTGCCAGCAGACAGGTGTACACCATATATTTT.

This clonotype was found many times. The chain uses TRBV28 and TRBJ2-1; D perhaps matches TRBD2 (5 bases). The germline CDR1 and CDR2 sequences are MDHEN and SYDVKM. This CDR3 region has 16 residues. Trimming removed 5 bases at V and 0 bases at J, with 14 bases between. The CDR3 reads CASSRAGGSSYNEQFF. DNA for the CDR3: TGTGCCAGCAGTCGGGCGGGTGGGAGCTCCTACAATGAGCAGTTCTTC.

This clonotype came up a few times. The rearrangement joins TRBV29-1 to TRBJ1-2; D gene uncertain. V lost 0 bases and J lost 6, with 5 bases in between. The CDR3 totals 11 residues. Looked up from germline, CDR1 is SQVTM and CDR2 is ANQGSEA. In nucleotides, the CDR3 is TGCAGCGTTGAAGAGGGTAATGGCTACACCTTC. Amino acids: CSVEEGNGYTF. Combining the CDR3 with reference TRBV29-1 and TRBJ1-2 gives the whole variable domain SAVISQKPSRDICQRGTSLTIQCQVDSQVTMMFWYRQQPGQSLTLIATANQGSEATYESGFVIDKFPISRPNLTFSTLTVSNMSPEDSSIYLCSVEEGNGYTFGSGTRLTVV.

This clonotype turned up a few times. The CDR3 reads CASSELASGYNEQFF. The CDR3 DNA follows: TGCGCCAGCAGTGAGTTAGCTAGCGGATACAATGAGCAGTTCTTC. The chain uses TRBV10-2 and TRBJ2-1, with 7 bases that match TRBD2. After removal of 1 base from V and 4 bases from J, the junction contained 4 bases not matched to a gene. CDR3 length: 15 amino acids. Germline-derived CDR1 and CDR2 are WSHSY and SAAADI.

This clonotype showed up many times. CDR3 in DNA: TGTGCCAGCAGTTATTCACCTCTAGCGGGAAGCCAACGTGGTGAGCAGTTCTTC. Translating gives CASSYSPLAGSQRGEQFF. The chain employs TRBV6-2 or TRBV6-3 and TRBJ2-1, with 9 bases aligning to TRBD2. Germline assignment: CDR1 MNHEY and CDR2 SVGEGT. V shed 3 bases and J 9 bases; nucleotides not matched to a gene: 18. The CDR3 runs to 18 residues.

V gene TRBV7-9 combines with J gene TRBJ1-3; TRBD1 agrees at 8 bases. CDR1 is SEHNR and CDR2 is FQNEAQ in the germline V gene (reference sequence). This CDR3 is built from 15 residues. Germline trimming cut 5 bases from V and 2 bases from J; bases unmatched to any gene: 5. The CDR3 DNA reads TGTGCCAGCAGCACGCTACAGGGGGCTGGAAACACCATATATTTT. Translated: CASSTLQGAGNTIYF.

The chain joins TRBV27 to TRBJ1-5; D uncertain. V dropped 5 bases and J dropped 3 bases, with 20 bases sitting between them. The CDR3 has 17 amino acids. Germline V gene lookup returns CDR1 MNHEY and CDR2 SMNVEV (reference sequence). The CDR3 coding sequence is TGTGCCAGCAGTCCCTGGACGCTCGAGGTGGCCAATCAGCCCCAGCATTTT. This encodes CASSPWTLEVANQPQHF.